This TCR beta chain is from a study of blood T cell repertoires in COVID-19. About the research overall: COVID-19 samples collected from the United States, Italy and Spain covered acute and convalescent phases. Sources were T cells, B-cell-depleted T cells, or PBMCs; the material itself was cDNA or gDNA.

Deletions cut 4 bases from V and 4 bases from J, with 17 bases between. Germline V gene data show CDR1 as SGDLS and CDR2 as YYNGEE. The CDR3 sequence is 15 residues long. In the original analysis: From reference gene primer amplification, estimates of nucleated cell counts were derived. The data were produced by immunoSEQ multiplex PCR, yet TCRdb's version contains in-frame clones alone and is incomplete. V and J calls and clone size are copied from that table; D and trimming were computed from the DNA. The repertoire includes about 170,000 clones, 84% of them detected once, and approximately 10% sits in the top ten.

What was sequenced was peripheral blood. This sequence originates from a man aged 70-80 years with active or convalescent COVID-19. The chain uses TRBV9 and TRBJ1-1; TRBD1 is a possible D gene (5 bases). CDR3 DNA sequence: TGTGCCAGCAGCCCCCAGGGACTTGCGGGCACTGAAGCTTTCTTT. Translating gives CASSPQGLAGTEAFF.